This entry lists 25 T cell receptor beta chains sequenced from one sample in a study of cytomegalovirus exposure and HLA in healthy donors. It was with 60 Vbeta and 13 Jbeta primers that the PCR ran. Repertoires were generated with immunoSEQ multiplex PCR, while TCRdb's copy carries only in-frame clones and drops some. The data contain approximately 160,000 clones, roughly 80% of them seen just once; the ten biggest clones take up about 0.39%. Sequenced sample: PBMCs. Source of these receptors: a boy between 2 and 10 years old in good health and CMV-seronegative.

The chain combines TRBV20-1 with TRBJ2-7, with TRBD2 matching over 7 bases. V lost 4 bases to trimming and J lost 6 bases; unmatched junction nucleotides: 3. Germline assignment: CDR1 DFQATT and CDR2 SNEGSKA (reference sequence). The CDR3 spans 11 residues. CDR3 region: CSATASGEQYF. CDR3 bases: TGCAGTGCTACGGCTAGCGGCGAGCAGTACTTC.

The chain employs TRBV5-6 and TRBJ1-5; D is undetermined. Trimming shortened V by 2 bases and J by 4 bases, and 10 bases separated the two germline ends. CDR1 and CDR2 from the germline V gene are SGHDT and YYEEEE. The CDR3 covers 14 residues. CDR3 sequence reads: CASSFRGRNQPQHF. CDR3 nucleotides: TGTGCCAGCAGCTTTAGAGGGAGGAATCAGCCCCAGCATTTT.

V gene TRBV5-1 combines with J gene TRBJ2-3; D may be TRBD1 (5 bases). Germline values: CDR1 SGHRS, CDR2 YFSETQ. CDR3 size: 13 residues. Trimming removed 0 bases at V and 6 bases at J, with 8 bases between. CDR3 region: CASSLDRSDTQYF. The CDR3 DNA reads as TGCGCCAGCAGCTTGGACAGGTCGGATACGCAGTATTTT.

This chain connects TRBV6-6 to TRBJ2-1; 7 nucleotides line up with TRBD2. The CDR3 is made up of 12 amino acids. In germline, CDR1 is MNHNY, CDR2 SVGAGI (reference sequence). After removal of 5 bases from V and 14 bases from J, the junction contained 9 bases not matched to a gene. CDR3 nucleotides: TGTGCCAGCAGTACACGGACTAGTAGGGAGTTCTTC. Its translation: CASSTRTSREFF.

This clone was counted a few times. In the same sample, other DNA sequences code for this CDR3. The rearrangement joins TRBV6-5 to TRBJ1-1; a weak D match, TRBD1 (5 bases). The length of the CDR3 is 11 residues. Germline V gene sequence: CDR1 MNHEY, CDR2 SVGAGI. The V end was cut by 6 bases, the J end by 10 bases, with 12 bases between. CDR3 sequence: CASSSGGGAFF. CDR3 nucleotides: TGTGCCAGCAGCTCTGGGGGAGGAGCTTTCTTT.

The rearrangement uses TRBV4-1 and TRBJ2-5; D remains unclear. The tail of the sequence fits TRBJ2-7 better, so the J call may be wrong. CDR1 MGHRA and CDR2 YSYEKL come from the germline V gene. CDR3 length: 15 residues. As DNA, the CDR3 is TGCGCCAGCAGCCCCCAGGTCGGCTTAGACTACGAGCAGTACTTC. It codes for CASSPQVGLDYEQYF.

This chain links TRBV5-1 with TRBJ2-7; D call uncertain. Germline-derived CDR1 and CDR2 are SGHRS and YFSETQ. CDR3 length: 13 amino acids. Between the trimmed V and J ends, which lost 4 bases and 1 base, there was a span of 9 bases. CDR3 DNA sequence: TGCGCCAGCAGCCGGGTTGGGTCCTACGAGCAGTACTTC. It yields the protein CASSRVGSYEQYF.

Written as DNA, the CDR3 is TGTGCCATCAGTGAGACTAGCGGGGGACCCACAGATACGCAGTATTTT. This sequence encodes CAISETSGGPTDTQYF. This chain joins TRBV10-3 and TRBJ2-3, with 11 bases fitting TRBD2. Per germline, CDR1 ENHRY and CDR2 SYGVKD. This CDR3 is 16 amino acids long. V lost 2 bases and J lost 2; bases outside the gene matches: 3.

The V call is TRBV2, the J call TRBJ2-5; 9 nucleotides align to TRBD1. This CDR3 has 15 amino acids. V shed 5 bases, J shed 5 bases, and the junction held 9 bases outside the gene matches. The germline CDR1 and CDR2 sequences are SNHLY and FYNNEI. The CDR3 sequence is CASSLGQGNMETQYF. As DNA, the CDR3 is TGTGCCAGCAGTTTAGGACAGGGGAATATGGAGACCCAGTACTTC.

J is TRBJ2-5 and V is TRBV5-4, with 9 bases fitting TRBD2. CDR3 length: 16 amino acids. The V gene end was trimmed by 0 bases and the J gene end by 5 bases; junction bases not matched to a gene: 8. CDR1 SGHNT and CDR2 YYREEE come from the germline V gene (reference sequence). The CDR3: CASSLVVSREGETQYF. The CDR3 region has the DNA TGTGCCAGCAGCTTGGTGGTTTCGCGGGAGGGGGAGACCCAGTACTTC.

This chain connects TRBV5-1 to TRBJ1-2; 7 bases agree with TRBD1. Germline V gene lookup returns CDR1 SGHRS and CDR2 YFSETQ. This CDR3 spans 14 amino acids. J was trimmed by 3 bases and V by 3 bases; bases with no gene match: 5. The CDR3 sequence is CASSSPQGDYGYTF. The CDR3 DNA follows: TGCGCCAGCAGCTCCCCCCAGGGGGACTATGGCTACACCTTC.

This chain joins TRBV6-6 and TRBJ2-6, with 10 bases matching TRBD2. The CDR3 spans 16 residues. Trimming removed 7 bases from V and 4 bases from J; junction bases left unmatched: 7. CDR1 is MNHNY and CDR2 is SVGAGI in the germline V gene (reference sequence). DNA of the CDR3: TGTGCCAGCATCCCGGGACTAGCGACCGGGGCCAACGTCCTGACTTTC. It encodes CASIPGLATGANVLTF.

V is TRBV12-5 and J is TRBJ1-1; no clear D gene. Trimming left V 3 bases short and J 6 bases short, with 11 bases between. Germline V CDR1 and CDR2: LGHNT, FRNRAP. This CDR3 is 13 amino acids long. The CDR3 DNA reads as TGTGCTAGTGGTTTACGACCGGACTCTGAAGCTTTCTTT. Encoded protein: CASGLRPDSEAFF.

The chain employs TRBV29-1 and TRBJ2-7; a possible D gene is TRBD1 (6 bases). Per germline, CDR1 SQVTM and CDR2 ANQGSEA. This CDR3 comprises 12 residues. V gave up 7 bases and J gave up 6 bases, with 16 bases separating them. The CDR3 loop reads CSAPGHRGEQYF. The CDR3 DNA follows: TGCAGCGCTCCGGGACACCGGGGCGAGCAGTACTTC.

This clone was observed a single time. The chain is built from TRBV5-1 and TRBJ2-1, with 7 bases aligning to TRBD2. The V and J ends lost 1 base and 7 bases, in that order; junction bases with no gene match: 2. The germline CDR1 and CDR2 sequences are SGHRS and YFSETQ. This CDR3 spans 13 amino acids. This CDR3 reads CASSLIGRNEQFF. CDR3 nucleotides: TGCGCCAGCAGCTTGATCGGGAGGAATGAGCAGTTCTTC.

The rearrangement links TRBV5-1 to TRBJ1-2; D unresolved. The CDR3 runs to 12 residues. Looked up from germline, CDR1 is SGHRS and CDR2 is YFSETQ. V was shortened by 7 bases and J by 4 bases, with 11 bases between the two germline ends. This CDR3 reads CASRMGSYGYTF. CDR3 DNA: TGCGCCAGCCGAATGGGGAGCTATGGCTACACCTTC. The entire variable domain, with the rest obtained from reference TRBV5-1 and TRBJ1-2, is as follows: KAGVTQTPRYLIKTRGQQVTLSCSPISGHRSVSWYQQTPGQGLQFLFEYFSETQRNKGNFPGRFSGRQFSNSRSEMNVSTLELGDSALYLCASRMGSYGYTFGSGTRLTVV.

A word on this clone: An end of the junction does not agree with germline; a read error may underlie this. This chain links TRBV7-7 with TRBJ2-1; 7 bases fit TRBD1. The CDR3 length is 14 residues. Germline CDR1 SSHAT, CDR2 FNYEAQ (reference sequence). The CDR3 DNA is TGTGCTAGCAGCTTAGAGGGGGCGCTTGGTGAGCAGTTCTTC. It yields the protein CASSLEGALGEQFF.

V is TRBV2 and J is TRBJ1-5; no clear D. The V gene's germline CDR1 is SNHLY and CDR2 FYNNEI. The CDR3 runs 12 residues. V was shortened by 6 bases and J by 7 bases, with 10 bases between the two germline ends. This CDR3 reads CASRAQGQPQHF. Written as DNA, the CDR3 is TGTGCCAGCAGAGCGCAAGGCCAGCCCCAGCATTTT.

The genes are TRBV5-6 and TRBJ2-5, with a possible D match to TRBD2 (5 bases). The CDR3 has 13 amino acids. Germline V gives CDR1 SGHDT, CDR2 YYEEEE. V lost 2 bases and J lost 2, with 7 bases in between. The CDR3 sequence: CASSFGVQETQYF. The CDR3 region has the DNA TGTGCCAGCAGCTTCGGGGTACAAGAGACCCAGTACTTC. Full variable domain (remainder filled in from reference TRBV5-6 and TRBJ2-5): DAGVTQSPTHLIKTRGQQVTLRCSPKSGHDTVSWYQQALGQGPQFIFQYYEEEERQRGNFPDRFSGHQFPNYSSELNVNALLLGDSALYLCASSFGVQETQYFGPGTRLLVL.

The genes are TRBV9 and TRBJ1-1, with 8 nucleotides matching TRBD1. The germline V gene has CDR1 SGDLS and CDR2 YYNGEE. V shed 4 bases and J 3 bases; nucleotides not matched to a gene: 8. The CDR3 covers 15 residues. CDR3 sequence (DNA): TGTGCCAGCAGCCACGGTAAACAGGGGGACACTGAAGCTTTCTTT. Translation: CASSHGKQGDTEAFF.

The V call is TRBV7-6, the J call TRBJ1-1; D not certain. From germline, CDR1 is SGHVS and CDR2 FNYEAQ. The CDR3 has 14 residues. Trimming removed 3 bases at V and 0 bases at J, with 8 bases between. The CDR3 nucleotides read TGTGCCAGCAGCTTGAACAGATTGAACACTGAAGCTTTCTTT. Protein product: CASSLNRLNTEAFF. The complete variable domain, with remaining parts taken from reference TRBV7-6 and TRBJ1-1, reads GAGVSQSPRYKVTKRGQDVALRCDPISGHVSLYWYRQALGQGPEFLTYFNYEAQQDKSGLPNDRFSAERPEGSISTLTIQRTEQRDSAMYRCASSLNRLNTEAFFGQGTRLTVV.

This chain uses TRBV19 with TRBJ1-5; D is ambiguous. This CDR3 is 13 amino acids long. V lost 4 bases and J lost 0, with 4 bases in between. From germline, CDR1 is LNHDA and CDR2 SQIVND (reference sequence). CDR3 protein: CASSTGSNQPQHF. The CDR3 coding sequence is TGTGCCAGTAGTACAGGTAGCAATCAGCCCCAGCATTTT.

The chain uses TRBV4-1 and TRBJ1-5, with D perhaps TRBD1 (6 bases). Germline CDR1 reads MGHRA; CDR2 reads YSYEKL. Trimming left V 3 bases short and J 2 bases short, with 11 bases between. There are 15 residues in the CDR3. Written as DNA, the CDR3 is TGCGCCAGCAGCCAGGGGGCGCAGGGCAATCAGCCCCAGCATTTT. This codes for CASSQGAQGNQPQHF.

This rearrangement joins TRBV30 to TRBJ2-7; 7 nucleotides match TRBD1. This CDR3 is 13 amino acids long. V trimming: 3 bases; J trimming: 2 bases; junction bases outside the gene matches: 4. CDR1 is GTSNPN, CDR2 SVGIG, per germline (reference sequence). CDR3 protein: CAWSPGTAYEQYF. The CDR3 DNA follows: TGTGCCTGGAGCCCCGGGACAGCCTACGAGCAGTACTTC.

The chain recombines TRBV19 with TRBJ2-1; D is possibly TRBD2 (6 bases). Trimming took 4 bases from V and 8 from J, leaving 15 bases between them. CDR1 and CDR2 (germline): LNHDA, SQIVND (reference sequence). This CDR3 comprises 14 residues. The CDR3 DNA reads TGTGCCAGTAGTAGGCGGGACCGGAGGGATGAGCAGTTCTTC. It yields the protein CASSRRDRRDEQFF.